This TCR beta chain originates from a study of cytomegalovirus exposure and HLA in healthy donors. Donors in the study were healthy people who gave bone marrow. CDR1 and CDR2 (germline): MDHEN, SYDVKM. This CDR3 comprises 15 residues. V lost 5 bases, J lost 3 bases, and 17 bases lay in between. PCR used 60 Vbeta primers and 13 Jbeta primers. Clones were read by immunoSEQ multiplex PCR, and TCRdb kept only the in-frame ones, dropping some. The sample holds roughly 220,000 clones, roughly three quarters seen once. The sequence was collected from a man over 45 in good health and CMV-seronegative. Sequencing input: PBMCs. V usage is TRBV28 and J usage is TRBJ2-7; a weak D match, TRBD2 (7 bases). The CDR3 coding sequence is TGTGCCAGCAGTGACAGGTCGGGGAGGGGCTACGAGCAGTACTTC. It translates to CASSDRSGRGYEQYF.